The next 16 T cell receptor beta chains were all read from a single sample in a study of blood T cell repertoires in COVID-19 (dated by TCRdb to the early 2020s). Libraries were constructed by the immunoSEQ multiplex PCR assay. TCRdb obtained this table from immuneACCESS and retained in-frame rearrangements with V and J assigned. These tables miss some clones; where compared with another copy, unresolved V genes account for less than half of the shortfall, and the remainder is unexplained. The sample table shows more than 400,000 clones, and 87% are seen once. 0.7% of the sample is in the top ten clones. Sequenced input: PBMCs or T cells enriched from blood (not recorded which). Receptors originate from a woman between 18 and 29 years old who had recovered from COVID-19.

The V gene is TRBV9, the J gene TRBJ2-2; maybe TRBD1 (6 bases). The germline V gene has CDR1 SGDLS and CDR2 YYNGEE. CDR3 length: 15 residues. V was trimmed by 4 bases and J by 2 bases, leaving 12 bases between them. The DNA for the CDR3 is TGTGCCAGCAGCCTAGAGGGACAAAACACCGGGGAGCTGTTTTTT. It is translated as CASSLEGQNTGELFF.

CDR3 protein: CASSVWGVGTEAFF. DNA of the CDR3: TGTGCCAGCAGTGTTTGGGGGGTAGGAACTGAAGCTTTCTTT. The chain employs TRBV2 and TRBJ1-1, with a weak D call TRBD1 (5 bases). V gave up 4 bases and J gave up 5 bases, with 14 bases separating them. Germline V gene sequence: CDR1 SNHLY, CDR2 FYNNEI. The CDR3 contains 14 residues.

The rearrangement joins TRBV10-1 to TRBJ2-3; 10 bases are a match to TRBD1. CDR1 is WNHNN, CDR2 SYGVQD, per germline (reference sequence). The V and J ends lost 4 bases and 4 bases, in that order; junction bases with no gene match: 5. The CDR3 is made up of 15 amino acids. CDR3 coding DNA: TGCGCCAGCAGTGGTAGGGACAGGGGACCAGATACGCAGTATTTT. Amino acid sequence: CASSGRDRGPDTQYF.

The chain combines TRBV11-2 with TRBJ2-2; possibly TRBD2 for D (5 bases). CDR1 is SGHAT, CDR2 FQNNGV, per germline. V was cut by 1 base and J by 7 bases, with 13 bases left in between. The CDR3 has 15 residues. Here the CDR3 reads CASSLGGSEGGELFF. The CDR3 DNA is TGTGCCAGCAGCTTAGGCGGTAGCGAGGGCGGGGAGCTGTTTTTT.

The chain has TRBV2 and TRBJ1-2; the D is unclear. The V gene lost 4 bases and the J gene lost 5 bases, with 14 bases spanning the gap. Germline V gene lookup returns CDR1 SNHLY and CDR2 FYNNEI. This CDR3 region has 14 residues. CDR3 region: CASSGSSSPYGYTF. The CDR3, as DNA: TGTGCCAGCAGTGGAAGCTCCTCTCCTTATGGCTACACCTTC.

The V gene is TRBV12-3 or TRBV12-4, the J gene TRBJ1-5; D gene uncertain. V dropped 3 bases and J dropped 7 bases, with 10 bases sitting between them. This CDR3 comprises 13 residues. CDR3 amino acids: CASSLGRRQPQHF. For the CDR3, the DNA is TGTGCCAGCAGTTTGGGGAGACGGCAGCCCCAGCATTTT.

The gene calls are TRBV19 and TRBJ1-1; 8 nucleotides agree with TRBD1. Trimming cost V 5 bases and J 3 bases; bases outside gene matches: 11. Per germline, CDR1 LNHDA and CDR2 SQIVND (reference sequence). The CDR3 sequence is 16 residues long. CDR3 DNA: TGTGCCAGTAGTCACAATGTCCAGGGGGCGGACACTGAAGCTTTCTTT. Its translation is CASSHNVQGADTEAFF.

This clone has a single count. DNA of the CDR3: TGTGCCTTAGCCAAGGGGGCCGCCTCCTCCGGCGGCAATCAGCCCCAGCATTTT. Its protein is CALAKGAASSGGNQPQHF. The chain recombines TRBV28 with TRBJ1-5; 7 nucleotides agree with TRBD1. Germline values: CDR1 MDHEN, CDR2 SYDVKM. After removal of 11 bases from V and 2 bases from J, the junction contained 21 bases not matched to a gene. This CDR3 is built from 18 residues.

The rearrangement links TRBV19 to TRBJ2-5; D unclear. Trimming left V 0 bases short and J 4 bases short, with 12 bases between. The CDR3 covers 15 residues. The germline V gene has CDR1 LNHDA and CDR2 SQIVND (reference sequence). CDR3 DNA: TGTGCCAGTAGTATAGAGGGCGAACTCACAGAGACCCAGTACTTC. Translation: CASSIEGELTETQYF.

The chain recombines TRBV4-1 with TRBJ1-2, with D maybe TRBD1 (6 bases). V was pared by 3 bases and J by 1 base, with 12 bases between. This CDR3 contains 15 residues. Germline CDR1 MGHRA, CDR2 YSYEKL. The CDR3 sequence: CASSQSTGLNYGYTF. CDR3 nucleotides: TGCGCCAGCAGCCAGTCAACAGGGCTTAACTATGGCTACACCTTC.

The CDR3 sequence: CASSLFLGTGGYEQYF. In nucleotides, the CDR3 is TGTGCCAGCAGCTTATTTCTCGGGACAGGGGGTTACGAGCAGTACTTC. V is TRBV7-8 and J is TRBJ2-7; 11 bases are a match to TRBD1. Germline CDR1 reads SGHVS; CDR2 reads FQNEAQ. J lost 4 bases, V lost 2 bases, and 7 bases had no gene match. This CDR3 is 16 amino acids long.

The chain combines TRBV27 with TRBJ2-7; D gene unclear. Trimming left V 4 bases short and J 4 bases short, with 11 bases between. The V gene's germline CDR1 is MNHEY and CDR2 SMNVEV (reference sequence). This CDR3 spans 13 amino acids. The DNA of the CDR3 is TGTGCCAGCAGTTCCATAGACTCGTACGAGCAGTACTTC. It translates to CASSSIDSYEQYF.

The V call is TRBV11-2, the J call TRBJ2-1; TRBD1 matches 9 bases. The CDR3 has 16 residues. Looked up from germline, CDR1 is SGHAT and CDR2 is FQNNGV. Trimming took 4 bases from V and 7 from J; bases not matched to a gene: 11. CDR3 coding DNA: TGTGCCAGCAGCTCGAGCCGGGACAGGGTCTTGAATGAGCAGTTCTTC. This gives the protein CASSSSRDRVLNEQFF.

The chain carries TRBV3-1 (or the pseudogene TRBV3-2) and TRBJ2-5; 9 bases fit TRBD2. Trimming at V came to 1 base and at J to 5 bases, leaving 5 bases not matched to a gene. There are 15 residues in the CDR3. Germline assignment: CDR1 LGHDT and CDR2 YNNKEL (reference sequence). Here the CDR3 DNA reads TGTGCCAGCAGCCAAGCGGCGGGGGGGATCGAGACCCAGTACTTC. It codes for CASSQAAGGIETQYF.

CDR3 DNA: TGTGCCAGTAGGGCAGCTAACTATGGCTACACCTTC. Its translation: CASRAANYGYTF. The rearrangement links TRBV19 to TRBJ1-2; D is undetermined. Trimming took off 6 bases at V and 0 bases at J, with 5 bases between the two ends. The CDR3 contains 12 residues. Per germline, CDR1 LNHDA and CDR2 SQIVND (reference sequence).

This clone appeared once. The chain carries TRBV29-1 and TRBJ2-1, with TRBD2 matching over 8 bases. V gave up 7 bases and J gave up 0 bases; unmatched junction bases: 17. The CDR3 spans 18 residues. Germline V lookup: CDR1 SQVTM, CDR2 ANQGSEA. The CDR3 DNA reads TGCAGCGCTTTATCGGCTAGCGGGTTCTTAAGCTCCTACAATGAGCAGTTCTTC. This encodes CSALSASGFLSSYNEQFF.